What follows are 21 T cell receptor beta chains derived from one specimen sequenced in a study of CD8 T cells in Susac syndrome. With random hexamers, roughly 0.5 to 1 ug RNA was reverse transcribed. TCRdb itself ran the immunoSEQ multiplex PCR reads through MiXCR, one entry per CDR3 protein. The sample lists some 100,000 distinct CDR3 sequences; 90% to 96% were seen once. Input material: CD4+ T cells from PBMCs. The receptor source for this set is a human donor in good health.

V gene TRBV2 combines with J gene TRBJ2-3; D might be TRBD2 (5 bases). V lost 5 bases and J lost 6, with 12 bases in between. The CDR3 spans 13 residues. Germline V gene lookup returns CDR1 SNHLY and CDR2 FYNNEI. This CDR3 reads CASSRDGVDTQYF. In DNA, the CDR3 is TGTGCCAGCAGTCGCGACGGGGTGGATACGCAGTATTTT. Based on the CDR3 plus reference TRBV2 and TRBJ2-3, the full variable domain is EPEVTQTPSHQVTQMGQEVILRCVPISNHLYFYWYRQILGQKVEFLVSFYNNEISEKSEIFDDQFSVERPDGSNFTLKIRSTKLEDSAMYFCASSRDGVDTQYFGPGTRLTVL.

V gene TRBV7-2 combines with J gene TRBJ1-2, with D possibly matching TRBD1 (6 bases). The V gene's germline CDR1 is SGHTA and CDR2 FQGNSA. The CDR3 is 13 amino acids. Trimming cost V 3 bases and J 6 bases, with 11 bases left between them. The CDR3 loop is CASSLGAGDGYTF. Written as DNA, the CDR3 is TGTGCCAGCAGCTTGGGTGCAGGGGATGGCTACACCTTC.

The J gene is TRBJ2-7, the V gene TRBV5-6, with D tentatively TRBD1 (5 bases). This CDR3 contains 15 residues. Trimming cost V 4 bases and J 5 bases, with 19 bases left between them. Germline CDR1 is SGHDT and CDR2 is YYEEEE. CDR3 in amino acids: CASSPGGQGHHEQYF. The CDR3 nucleotides read TGTGCCAGCAGCCCCGGTGGGCAGGGTCACCACGAGCAGTACTTC.

The V call is TRBV6-5, the J call TRBJ2-5, with D possibly being TRBD2 (6 bases). The CDR3 contains 14 residues. V lost 2 bases, J lost 6 bases, and 13 bases lay in between. CDR1 MNHEY and CDR2 SVGAGI come from the germline V gene. CDR3 DNA sequence: TGTGCCAGCAGTTACGGAGGGACGGGGCAGACCCAGTACTTC. This gives the protein CASSYGGTGQTQYF.

The gene calls are TRBV7-8 and TRBJ2-7, with D perhaps TRBD1 (6 bases). Trimming removed 5 bases at V and 6 bases at J, with 17 bases between. This CDR3 comprises 14 residues. Germline CDR1 reads SGHVS; CDR2 reads FQNEAQ. The CDR3 nucleotides are TGTGCCAGCAGCCTTCGGACAGATCCCCGCGAGCAGTACTTC. Translating gives CASSLRTDPREQYF.

CDR3 loop: CASREHWREFNTGELFF. Written as DNA, the CDR3 is TGCGCCAGCAGGGAGCACTGGAGGGAATTCAACACCGGGGAGCTGTTTTTT. The V and J genes are TRBV4-1 and TRBJ2-2; D is possibly TRBD2 (6 bases). The V gene lost 6 bases and the J gene lost 2 bases, with 19 bases spanning the gap. CDR3 length: 17 residues. CDR1 is MGHRA, CDR2 YSYEKL, per germline.

This chain uses TRBV29-1 with TRBJ1-1; D is undetermined. V dropped 5 bases and J dropped 5 bases, with 9 bases sitting between them. Germline V gene lookup returns CDR1 SQVTM and CDR2 ANQGSEA. This CDR3 has 11 residues. In nucleotides, the CDR3 is TGCAGCGTTCAGATTAGGACTGAAGCTTTCTTT. Translation: CSVQIRTEAFF.

The rearrangement links TRBV20-1 to TRBJ2-1; maybe TRBD1 (6 bases). The V end was cut by 1 base, the J end by 9 bases, with 13 bases between. Per germline, CDR1 DFQATT and CDR2 SNEGSKA (reference sequence). The CDR3 is 13 amino acids. The CDR3 bases are TGCAGTGCTAGAGCCCAGGGGTTCGGTGAGCAGTTCTTC. Amino acid sequence: CSARAQGFGEQFF.

J is TRBJ1-1 and V is TRBV6-5; no clear D gene. Per germline, CDR1 MNHEY and CDR2 SVGAGI. This CDR3 contains 13 residues. Trimming took 8 bases from V and 1 from J, leaving 11 bases between them. DNA for the CDR3: TGTGCCAGCCTTGGACGGGCGAACACTGAAGCTTTCTTT. Amino acids: CASLGRANTEAFF.

In DNA form, the CDR3 reads TGTGCCAGCAGCCCGTCCAGGGCCTACGAGCAGTACTTC. Its protein product is CASSPSRAYEQYF. The chain uses TRBV7-2 and TRBJ2-7, with TRBD1 as a possible D gene (5 bases). Germline V gene lookup returns CDR1 SGHTA and CDR2 FQGNSA. The germline V and J ends were trimmed by 5 bases and 2 bases, with 10 bases remaining between them. The CDR3 contains 13 residues.

The rearrangement links TRBV7-8 to TRBJ1-3; possibly TRBD1 for D (6 bases). The CDR3 is 15 amino acids. Germline V gene lookup returns CDR1 SGHVS and CDR2 FQNEAQ. Trimming removed 1 base from V and 2 bases from J, with 9 bases in between. In nucleotides, the CDR3 is TGTGCCAGCAGCTTAGTTGGGGGCACTGGAAACACCATATATTTT. This codes for CASSLVGGTGNTIYF.

The genes are TRBV20-1 and TRBJ1-1; possibly TRBD1 for D (6 bases). The CDR3 totals 15 residues. V dropped 0 bases and J dropped 1 base, with 12 bases sitting between them. The germline V gene has CDR1 DFQATT and CDR2 SNEGSKA (reference sequence). The CDR3 sequence is CSARDQGRGNTEAFF. CDR3 coding DNA: TGCAGTGCTAGAGATCAGGGCAGGGGGAACACTGAAGCTTTCTTT.

This clonotype has a single count. The chain recombines TRBV28 with TRBJ2-4; the D is unclear. CDR3 length: 11 residues. Between the trimmed V and J ends, which lost 6 bases and 8 bases, there was a span of 8 bases. CDR1 MDHEN and CDR2 SYDVKM come from the germline V gene. The CDR3 loop reads CASRALDIQYF. Here the CDR3 DNA reads TGTGCCAGCAGGGCCCTGGACATTCAGTACTTC.

V and J are TRBV20-1 and TRBJ1-1, with D possibly being TRBD1 (5 bases). The germline V gene encodes CDR1 DFQATT and CDR2 SNEGSKA (reference sequence). The CDR3 length is 13 residues. The V end was cut by 3 bases, the J end by 2 bases, with 10 bases between. In DNA form, the CDR3 reads TGCAGTGCTAGCCAGGGTGGTAACACTGAAGCTTTCTTT. It specifies CSASQGGNTEAFF.

The V call is TRBV9, the J call TRBJ1-5; 7 bases fit TRBD1. CDR3 length: 15 residues. V dropped 6 bases and J dropped 5; count of bases not matched to a gene: 11. Germline-derived CDR1 and CDR2 are SGDLS and YYNGEE. The CDR3 sequence is CASNLEGQADQPQHF. CDR3 in DNA: TGTGCCAGCAACCTCGAAGGACAGGCCGATCAGCCCCAGCATTTT.

The rearrangement links TRBV4-3 to TRBJ2-6; 7 bases agree with TRBD1. After removal of 0 bases from V and 2 bases from J, the junction contained 1 base not matched to a gene. The CDR3 is 16 residues long. Germline V gene lookup returns CDR1 LGHNA and CDR2 YSLEER. As DNA, the CDR3 is TGCGCCAGCAGCCAAGATACAGGGGCTGGGGCCAACGTCCTGACTTTC. Translated: CASSQDTGAGANVLTF.

The V gene is TRBV29-1, the J gene TRBJ2-3; TRBD2 aligns across 10 bases. The V gene's germline CDR1 is SQVTM and CDR2 ANQGSEA. The CDR3 runs 14 residues. J was trimmed by 3 bases and V by 8 bases; bases with no gene match: 8. The CDR3: CSTLSGGATDTQYF. In nucleotides, the CDR3 is TGCAGCACACTCAGCGGGGGGGCGACAGATACGCAGTATTTT.

The chain couples TRBV29-1 to TRBJ2-2; 11 nucleotides line up with TRBD2. The CDR3 loop spans 15 amino acids. CDR1 and CDR2 (germline): SQVTM, ANQGSEA. Trimming cost V 4 bases and J 4 bases; bases outside gene matches: 5. The CDR3 region is CSVVLAGGPTGELFF. CDR3 in DNA: TGCAGCGTTGTGTTAGCGGGAGGGCCCACCGGGGAGCTGTTTTTT.

The rearrangement links TRBV28 to TRBJ1-1; maybe TRBD1 (6 bases). V was pared by 7 bases and J by 1 base, with 10 bases between. The CDR3 loop spans 13 amino acids. Germline V lookup: CDR1 MDHEN, CDR2 SYDVKM. CDR3 in amino acids: CASTLQGNTEAFF. The CDR3 DNA reads as TGTGCCAGCACCCTACAGGGGAACACTGAAGCTTTCTTT.

The V call is TRBV6-5, the J call TRBJ2-1; 14 nucleotides agree with TRBD2. The trim removed 5 bases at V and 9 bases at J, leaving 6 bases unmatched. The CDR3 has 15 amino acids. Per germline, CDR1 MNHEY and CDR2 SVGAGI. The CDR3 sequence: CASSRGTSGSSEQFF. CDR3 nucleotide sequence: TGTGCCAGCAGTCGCGGGACTAGCGGGAGCAGTGAGCAGTTCTTC.

This chain uses TRBV6-5 with TRBJ2-7; D is uncertain. The CDR3 covers 13 residues. Trimming took off 6 bases at V and 4 bases at J, with 13 bases between the two ends. Per germline, CDR1 MNHEY and CDR2 SVGAGI. CDR3 in amino acids: CASRRLTEYEQYF. DNA of the CDR3: TGTGCCAGCAGACGATTAACGGAATACGAGCAGTACTTC.